These T cell receptor beta chains were read from a single sample in a study of identifying expanded T cells in peripheral blood. Profiled with immunoSEQ multiplex PCR; TCRdb holds only in-frame clones, not every one. The data hold over 75,000 clones, with approximately 89% observed a single time. The sequenced sample was blood. These receptors were taken from a person between 18 and 75 years old in good health. Each CDR3 is given without its conserved first and last residue. Fields, in order: V gene, J gene, CDR3 protein.

V gene: TRBV5-1; J gene: TRBJ2-3; CDR3 protein: ASSSRLAGGTDTQY
V gene: TRBV7-8; J gene: TRBJ2-7; CDR3 protein: ASSYLGATGLNYEQY
V gene: TRBV6-4; J gene: TRBJ2-2; CDR3 protein: ASSDVAGANTGELF
V gene: TRBV6-1; J gene: TRBJ2-7; CDR3 protein: ASSETSGRGTVGEQY
V gene: TRBV29-1; J gene: TRBJ1-5; CDR3 protein: SVQGSSNQPQH
V gene: TRBV29-1; J gene: TRBJ2-2; CDR3 protein: SVRQGSNTGELF
V gene: TRBV28; J gene: TRBJ2-1; CDR3 protein: ASSLTSGTFNEQF
V gene: TRBV7-7; J gene: TRBJ2-2; CDR3 protein: ASSLGGSNTGELF
V gene: TRBV15; J gene: TRBJ2-2; CDR3 protein: ATSRGGGELF
V gene: TRBV28; J gene: TRBJ1-1; CDR3 protein: ASSSVGKLLKAF
V gene: TRBV18; J gene: TRBJ1-1; CDR3 protein: ASSPQAQGTTEAF
V gene: TRBV29-1; J gene: TRBJ2-7; CDR3 protein: SARTDGAYEQY
V gene: TRBV28; J gene: TRBJ2-3; CDR3 protein: ASSLGTGTAHTDTQY
V gene: TRBV9; J gene: TRBJ2-5; CDR3 protein: ASSVVVGTPKETQY
V gene: TRBV4-2; J gene: TRBJ2-7; CDR3 protein: ASSQVGSRTSYEQY
V gene: TRBV2; J gene: TRBJ2-7; CDR3 protein: ASANSGGQY
V gene: TRBV7-2; J gene: TRBJ2-3; CDR3 protein: ASSLGVSSLETQY
V gene: TRBV30; J gene: TRBJ2-3; CDR3 protein: AWSPERGGRDTQY
V gene: TRBV5-1; J gene: TRBJ1-1; CDR3 protein: ASSLARQNTEAF
V gene: TRBV7-9; J gene: TRBJ2-1; CDR3 protein: ASSSSLAGREQF
V gene: TRBV6-4; J gene: TRBJ2-3; CDR3 protein: ASSEASSTDTQY
V gene: TRBV4-1; J gene: TRBJ2-1; CDR3 protein: ASSQDRTQRDNEQF
V gene: TRBV30; J gene: TRBJ1-4; CDR3 protein: AWSPGAQDEKLF
V gene: TRBV10-3; J gene: TRBJ2-7; CDR3 protein: AIVTVRGCFPALYEQY
V gene: TRBV7-9; J gene: TRBJ2-5; CDR3 protein: ASSDPAGEETQY